The clone carrying this T cell receptor beta chain was observed many times. Its target is unknown. Time point of the sample: patch test 2, 6 weeks after DPC sensitization. The treatment here: therapeutic diphenylcyclopropenone sensitization with weekly scalp DPC. The data derive from a study of human T cells and chemical hapten exposure. Overall study context: Patch tests applied 0.01% DPC to the upper back and were scored after 6 days.

One entry per CDR3 protein, called by TCRdb with MiXCR from the RACE reads. The sample holds some 82,000 distinct CDR3 sequences, 6.5% to 8.5% seen once. CDR3 length: 13 residues. CDR1 is LGHDT, CDR2 YNNKEL, per germline (reference sequence). The germline V and J ends were trimmed by 1 base and 3 bases, with 5 bases remaining between them. Study results and caveats: A positive correlation with patch test score was shown by PT1 expanded TCR counts. Donors were affected by alopecia, so their immune reaction might vary from that of healthy individuals. While controls formed fewer of them, expanded TCRs formed significantly more large CDR3 similarity clusters.

The sequencing here drew on whole blood, taken in connection with sensitization to the hapten diphenylcyclopropenone (DPC). This sequence joins TRBV3-1 and TRBJ2-3; D call uncertain. The receptor was isolated from a woman between 25 and 40 years old with alopecia areata. Some clones in this sample may be carry-over from other donors' samples. Here the CDR3 reads CASSQGGTDTQYF. The CDR3 region has the DNA TGTGCCAGCAGCCAAGGAGGAACAGATACGCAGTATTTT.